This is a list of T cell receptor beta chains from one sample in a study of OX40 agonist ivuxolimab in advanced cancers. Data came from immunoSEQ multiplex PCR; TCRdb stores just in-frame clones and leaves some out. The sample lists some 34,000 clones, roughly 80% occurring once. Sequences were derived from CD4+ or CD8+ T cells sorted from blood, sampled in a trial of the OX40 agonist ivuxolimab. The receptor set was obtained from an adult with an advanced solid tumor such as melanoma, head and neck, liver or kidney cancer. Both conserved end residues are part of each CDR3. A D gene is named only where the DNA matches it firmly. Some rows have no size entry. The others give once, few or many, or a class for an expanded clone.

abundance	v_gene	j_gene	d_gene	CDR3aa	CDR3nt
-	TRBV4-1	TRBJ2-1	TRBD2	CASSLSGGGNNEQFF	TGCGCCAGCAGCCTCAGCGGGGGGGGGAACAATGAGCAGTTCTTC
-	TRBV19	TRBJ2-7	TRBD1	CASSITGGFVYEQYF	TGTGCCAGTAGTATCACAGGGGGATTTGTGTACGAGCAGTACTTC
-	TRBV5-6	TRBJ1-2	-	CASSFSGYNYGYTF	TGTGCCAGCAGCTTTTCAGGGTATAACTATGGCTACACCTTC
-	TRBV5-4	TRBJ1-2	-	CASSSPDRLNYGYTF	TGTGCCAGCAGCTCCCCAGACAGACTTAACTATGGCTACACCTTC
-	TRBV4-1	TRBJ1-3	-	CASSQWEGRGNTIYF	TGCGCCAGCAGCCAATGGGAGGGGAGGGGAAACACCATATATTTT
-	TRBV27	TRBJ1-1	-	CASRLATRNTEAFF	TGTGCCAGCAGACTAGCAACCAGGAACACTGAAGCTTTCTTT
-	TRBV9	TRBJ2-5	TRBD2	CASSVEGAGALETQYF	TGTGCCAGCAGCGTAGAAGGAGCGGGGGCTCTAGAGACCCAGTACTTC
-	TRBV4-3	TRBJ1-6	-	CASSSSGSYNSPLHF	TGCGCCAGCAGCTCCTCCGGGTCTTATAATTCACCCCTCCACTTT
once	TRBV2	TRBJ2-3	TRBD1	CASSEADRGEDTQYF	TGTGCCAGCAGTGAAGCTGACAGGGGTGAAGATACGCAGTATTTT
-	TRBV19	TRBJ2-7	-	CASSTGPHSSYEQYF	TGTGCCAGTAGTACCGGGCCCCACAGCTCCTACGAGCAGTACTTC
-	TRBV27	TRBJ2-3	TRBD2	CASSTVAGGTDTQYF	TGTGCCAGCAGTACAGTAGCGGGGGGCACAGATACGCAGTATTTT
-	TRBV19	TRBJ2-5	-	CASSIGPDTGRETQYF	TGTGCCAGTAGTATAGGCCCGGACACGGGGAGGGAGACCCAGTACTTC
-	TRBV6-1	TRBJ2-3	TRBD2	CASSATRGGTDTQYF	TGTGCCAGCAGCGCCACGCGGGGGGGCACAGATACGCAGTATTTT
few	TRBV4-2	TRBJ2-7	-	CASSQAAGGPVYEQYF	TGTGCCAGCAGCCAGGCCGCTGGAGGGCCAGTCTACGAGCAGTACTTC
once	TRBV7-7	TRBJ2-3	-	CASSLGQRITDTQYF	TGTGCTAGCAGCTTAGGCCAGCGGATCACAGATACGCAGTATTTT
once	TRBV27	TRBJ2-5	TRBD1	CASSLGTGGTQYF	TGTGCCAGCAGTCTCGGGACAGGAGGGACCCAGTACTTC
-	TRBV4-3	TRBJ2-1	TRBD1	CASSQDLDRATYNEQFF	TGCGCCAGCAGCCAAGATCTCGACAGGGCGACCTACAATGAGCAGTTCTTC
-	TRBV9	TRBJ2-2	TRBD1	CASSGTGGENTGELFF	TGTGCCAGCAGTGGAACAGGGGGCGAAAACACCGGGGAGCTGTTTTTT
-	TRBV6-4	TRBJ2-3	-	CASSPTPEDADTQYF	TGTGCCAGCAGCCCCACACCGGAGGATGCAGATACGCAGTATTTT
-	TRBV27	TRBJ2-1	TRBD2	CASSYMREISNEQFF	TGTGCCAGCAGTTACATGCGGGAGATCTCTAATGAGCAGTTCTTC
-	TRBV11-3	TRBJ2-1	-	CASSLGGGSGVTDEQFF	TGTGCCAGCAGCTTAGGGGGTGGGAGCGGAGTCACCGATGAGCAGTTCTTC
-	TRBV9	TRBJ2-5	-	CASSVAGETQYF	TGTGCCAGCAGCGTAGCGGGTGAGACCCAGTACTTC
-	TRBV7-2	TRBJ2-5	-	CARRPGLPPETQYF	TGTGCCCGGCGCCCGGGCCTGCCCCCAGAGACCCAGTACTTC
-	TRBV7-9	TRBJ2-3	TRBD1	CASSLGQGAFISTDTQYF	TGTGCCAGCAGCTTAGGACAGGGGGCGTTTATAAGCACAGATACGCAGTATTTT
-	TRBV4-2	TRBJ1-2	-	CASSSDHQRGGYTF	TGTGCCAGCAGCTCGGACCATCAGAGGGGTGGCTACACCTTC
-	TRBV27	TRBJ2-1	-	CASSLASGEQFF	TGTGCCAGCAGTTTAGCGTCCGGTGAGCAGTTCTTC
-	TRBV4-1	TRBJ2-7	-	CASSQGVDQYF	TGCGCCAGCAGCCAAGGGGTGGACCAGTACTTC
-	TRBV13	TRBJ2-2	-	CASSLGRGRELFF	TGTGCCAGCAGCTTAGGCCGGGGCCGGGAGCTGTTTTTT
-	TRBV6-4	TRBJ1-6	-	CASSAGDGNSPLHF	TGTGCCAGCAGTGCGGGGGACGGTAATTCACCCCTCCACTTT
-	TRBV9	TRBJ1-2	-	CASSGNTVGYTF	TGTGCCAGCAGCGGGAACACGGTTGGCTACACCTTC